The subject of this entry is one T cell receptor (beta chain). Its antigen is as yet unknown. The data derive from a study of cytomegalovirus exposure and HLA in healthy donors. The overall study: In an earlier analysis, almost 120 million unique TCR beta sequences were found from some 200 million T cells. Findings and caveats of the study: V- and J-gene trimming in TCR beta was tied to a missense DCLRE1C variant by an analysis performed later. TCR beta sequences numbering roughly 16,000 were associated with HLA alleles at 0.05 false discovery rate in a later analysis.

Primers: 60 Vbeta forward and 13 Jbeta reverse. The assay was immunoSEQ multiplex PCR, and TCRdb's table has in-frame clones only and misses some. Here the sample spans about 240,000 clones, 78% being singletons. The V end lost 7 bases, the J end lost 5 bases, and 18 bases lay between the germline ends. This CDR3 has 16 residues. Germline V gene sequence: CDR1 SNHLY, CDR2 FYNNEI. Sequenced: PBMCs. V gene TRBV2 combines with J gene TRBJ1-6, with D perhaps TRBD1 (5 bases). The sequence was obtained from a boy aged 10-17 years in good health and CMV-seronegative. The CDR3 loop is CASTRGRHPNNSPLHF. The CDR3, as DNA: TGTGCCAGCACCCGGGGGAGACACCCCAATAATTCACCCCTCCACTTT.